The 22 T cell receptor beta chains listed next were all sequenced from one sample in a study of regulatory T cells in long-lasting Graves disease (dated by TCRdb to about 2021). The method behind the library was multiplex PCR. Sequencing instrument: Illumina HiSeq 4000. CDR3 regions were amplified by Arm-PCR with iRepertoire HTBI primers to construct TCR beta libraries. The public reads were reprocessed in TCRdb via fastp at Q25 and MiXCR, keeping in-frame beta chains. CDR3 protein duplicates are merged, each entry listing the most common genes and DNA. The sample profile shows over 200,000 distinct CDR3 sequences; roughly 18% of them were found once. In total, the top ten clones hold approximately 20% of the sample. Explained via the paper, the time point label denotes: newly diagnosed GD, antithyroid drugs for less than 3 months. For both TCR sequencing and RNA sequencing, RNA was extracted from PBMCs in TRIzol.

The sequenced sample was peripheral blood mononuclear cells (PBMCs), obtained at new diagnosis, from a patient treated with antithyroid drugs. The receptors derive from a female donor with Graves disease.

The rearrangement links TRBV9 to TRBJ1-2, with 8 bases fitting TRBD1. The length of the CDR3 is 14 residues. CDR1 is SGDLS and CDR2 is YYNGEE in the germline V gene. V was clipped by 4 bases and J by 7 bases; unmatched bases: 9. CDR3 bases: TGTGCCAGCAGCTCCCTGGACAGGGCGGGTGGCTACACCTTC. It yields the protein CASSSLDRAGGYTF.

This clonotype was counted many times. The CDR3 region has the DNA TGTGCCAGTAGTATATTAGGGACACGGACTAGCGGGAGAGGTGAGCAGTTCTTC. Translating gives CASSILGTRTSGRGEQFF. The chain couples TRBV19 to TRBJ2-1; TRBD2 matches at 13 bases. CDR1 and CDR2 from the germline V gene are LNHDA and SQIVND (reference sequence). The CDR3 totals 18 residues. Trimming removed 2 bases from V and 9 bases from J; junction bases left unmatched: 13.

This clonotype was picked up many times. The rearrangement uses TRBV6-1 and TRBJ1-4; 7 positions match TRBD1. Trimming cost V 8 bases and J 5 bases; bases outside gene matches: 8. The CDR3 covers 14 residues. Per the germline V gene, CDR1 is MNHNS and CDR2 is SASEGT. The CDR3 is CASATGTANEKLFF. CDR3 coding DNA: TGTGCCAGCGCCACCGGGACAGCAAATGAAAAACTGTTTTTT.

About this clonotype itself: A far more abundant clone sits one base away, making this likely a read error. V gene TRBV12-3 or TRBV12-4 combines with J gene TRBJ2-5; D gene uncertain. Trimming shortened V by 5 bases and J by 1 base, and 14 bases separated the two germline ends. The CDR3 has 15 residues. CDR3 in DNA: TGTGCCAGCAGTGACCCCTCAGCTAGCCAAGAGACCCAGTACTTC. As protein: CASSDPSASQETQYF.

At least ten counts were recorded for this clonotype. The chain combines TRBV28 with TRBJ1-5; tentative D call: TRBD1 (5 bases). This CDR3 has 12 residues. Germline V CDR1 and CDR2: MDHEN, SYDVKM. V shed 7 bases and J shed 5 bases, with 9 bases lying between them. The CDR3 spells CASTLGDQPQHF. The DNA for the CDR3 is TGTGCCAGCACCCTAGGGGATCAGCCCCAGCATTTT. The full variable domain, completed using reference TRBV28 and TRBJ1-5, is DVKVTQSSRYLVKRTGEKVFLECVQDMDHENMFWYRQDPGLGLRLIYFSYDVKMKEKGDIPEGYSVSREKKERFSLILESASTNQTSMYLCASTLGDQPQHFGDGTRLSIL.

The table lists this clonotype with many counts. The chain uses TRBV7-2 and TRBJ2-2; D gene uncertain. V gave up 0 bases and J gave up 4 bases, with 9 bases separating them. Germline V gene lookup returns CDR1 SGHTA and CDR2 FQGNSA. This CDR3 region has 15 residues. CDR3: CASSLAGLGTGELFF. The CDR3 DNA reads TGTGCCAGCAGCTTAGCTGGGCTGGGCACCGGGGAGCTGTTTTTT.

A word on this clonotype: Mismatch with germline at one junction end may stem from a read error. The chain recombines TRBV7-9 with TRBJ2-4; TRBD1 matches at 7 bases. Looked up from germline, CDR1 is SEHNR and CDR2 is FQNEAQ (reference sequence). This CDR3 has 16 residues. DNA for the CDR3: TGTGCCAGCAGCGCCCGAAGGGGGCAGACCAAAAACATTCACTACTTC. It yields the protein CASSARRGQTKNIHYF.

The sample holds many counts of this clonotype. The chain uses TRBV19 and TRBJ2-1; 16 bases are a match to TRBD2. Germline-derived CDR1 and CDR2 are LNHDA and SQIVND (reference sequence). Losses at the gene ends were 9 bases for V and 3 bases for J; bases not matched to a gene: 11. This CDR3 contains 18 residues. This chain's CDR3 is CASEPGLAGGRIYNEQFF. The CDR3 DNA reads TGTGCCAGCGAACCGGGACTAGCGGGAGGGCGTATCTACAATGAGCAGTTCTTC.

This clonotype occurred a few times. A much more abundant neighbour one base away suggests this may be a read error. The chain combines TRBV11-3 with TRBJ1-1; D is unclear. The CDR3 length is 13 residues. In germline, CDR1 is SGHNT, CDR2 YENEEA. The CDR3 is CASSLETFTEASF. In DNA form, the CDR3 reads TGTGCCAGCAGCTTAGAGACCTTCACTGAAGCTTCCTTT.

This clonotype was observed many times. The chain links TRBV7-3 to TRBJ2-5; D gene uncertain. V was shortened by 3 bases and J by 1 base, with 6 bases between the two germline ends. Germline V gene data show CDR1 as SGHTA and CDR2 as FQGTGA. The CDR3 is made up of 13 amino acids. DNA of the CDR3: TGTGCCAGCAGCTTGGTGGGCCAAGAGACCCAGTACTTC. It translates to CASSLVGQETQYF.

This clonotype was counted ten times or more. This chain links TRBV29-1 with TRBJ1-2; D perhaps matches TRBD1 (6 bases). Per the germline V gene, CDR1 is SQVTM and CDR2 is ANQGSEA. The CDR3 is made up of 12 amino acids. Trimming took 7 bases from V and 3 from J, leaving 12 bases between them. In DNA form, the CDR3 reads TGCAGCGCCTGGACAGACGACTATGGCTACACCTTC. This encodes CSAWTDDYGYTF.

This clonotype was counted ten times or more. The J gene is TRBJ1-1, the V gene TRBV6-2 or TRBV6-3, with 7 bases fitting TRBD1. V lost 4 bases to trimming and J lost 11 bases; unmatched junction nucleotides: 7. The CDR3 is made up of 12 amino acids. The germline V gene encodes CDR1 MNHEY and CDR2 SVGEGT. CDR3 nucleotide sequence: TGTGCCAGCAGTTCCGGGACAGCAATTGCTTTCTTT. It specifies CASSSGTAIAFF.

This clonotype was seen many times. In DNA form, the CDR3 reads TGTGCCAGCAGTTTGGCGGGGCCGCTATACGAGCAGTACTTC. This translates into CASSLAGPLYEQYF. This chain uses TRBV12-3 or TRBV12-4 with TRBJ2-7, with D tentatively TRBD2 (6 bases). The CDR3 runs to 14 residues. V was clipped by 3 bases and J by 4 bases, with 13 bases between them.

This clonotype occurred many times. The rearrangement uses TRBV6-2 or TRBV6-3 and TRBJ2-2; possibly TRBD2 for D (6 bases). V was cut by 4 bases and J by 6 bases, with 15 bases left in between. Germline lookup yields CDR1 MNHEY and CDR2 SVGEGT. This CDR3 is 15 amino acids long. The CDR3 DNA sequence: TGTGCCAGCAGTTTCGTCACAGGAGGGCCCGGGGAGCTGTTTTTT. This translates into CASSFVTGGPGELFF.

V gene TRBV28 combines with J gene TRBJ1-2, with D unclear. V gave up 1 base and J gave up 6 bases, with 12 bases separating them. CDR3 size: 14 residues. The germline CDR1 and CDR2 sequences are MDHEN and SYDVKM. The CDR3 nucleotides read TGTGCCAGCAGTTTATTCTCGCTCGGAGATGGCTACACCTTC. It specifies CASSLFSLGDGYTF.

The table lists this clonotype with many counts. This chain joins TRBV24-1 and TRBJ2-1, with D perhaps matching TRBD2 (6 bases). The CDR3 loop spans 15 amino acids. Trimming took 5 bases from V and 4 from J, leaving 14 bases between them. Germline V gives CDR1 KGHDR, CDR2 SFDVKD. The CDR3 loop reads CATSGGEDLYNEQFF. The CDR3 nucleotides read TGTGCCACCAGTGGAGGGGAGGACCTTTACAATGAGCAGTTCTTC.

V and J are TRBV7-9 and TRBJ1-1; TRBD1 aligns across 9 bases. Germline V gives CDR1 SEHNR, CDR2 FQNEAQ (reference sequence). V was clipped by 5 bases and J by 5 bases; unmatched bases: 12. The CDR3 totals 16 residues. The CDR3 DNA reads TGTGCCAGCAGCACCTTTAAGGACAGGGGAGCGACTGAAGCTTTCTTT. Protein sequence: CASSTFKDRGATEAFF.

This clonotype was found many times. This chain joins TRBV20-1 and TRBJ2-5; the match to TRBD2 covers 8 bases. V lost 6 bases, J lost 4 bases, and 7 bases stayed unmatched. Germline loops: CDR1 DFQATT, CDR2 SNEGSKA (reference sequence). The CDR3 runs to 13 residues. The CDR3: CSAPGGGIETQYF. DNA for the CDR3: TGCAGTGCACCAGGCGGGGGGATAGAGACCCAGTACTTC.

In this sample, this clonotype turned up many times. An end of the junction does not agree with germline; a read error may underlie this. V usage is TRBV27 and J usage is TRBJ2-3; 8 positions agree with TRBD2. The CDR3 runs 15 residues. CDR1 is MNHEY and CDR2 is SMNVEV in the germline V gene (reference sequence). CDR3 in DNA: TGTGCCAGTACCCCGGGACTAGTGAGCGTGAATGAGCAGTCCTTC. This codes for CASTPGLVSVNEQSF.

V is TRBV7-9 and J is TRBJ1-5; 12 bases are shared with TRBD1. Looked up from germline, CDR1 is SEHNR and CDR2 is FQNEAQ (reference sequence). CDR3 length equals 16 residues. J gave up 7 bases and V 1 base, and 5 bases lay outside the gene matches. CDR3 in amino acids: CASSLVGQGANQPQHF. In DNA form, the CDR3 reads TGTGCCAGCAGCTTAGTGGGACAGGGGGCGAACCAGCCCCAGCATTTT.

Regarding this clonotype: A much larger clone differs by one base, so this may be a read error. This sequence joins TRBV30 and TRBJ1-5; D might be TRBD1 (6 bases). The CDR3 spans 13 residues. Germline lookup yields CDR1 GTSNPN and CDR2 SVGIG (reference sequence). CDR3 in DNA: TGTGCCTGGAGCGGGGGGGGCGGTCAGCCCCGGCATTTT. It specifies CAWSGGGGQPRHF.

The sample holds many counts of this clonotype. The chain joins TRBV6-2 or TRBV6-3 to TRBJ1-2; the D gene is possibly TRBD1 (5 bases). Germline values: CDR1 MNHEY, CDR2 SVGEGT. V was clipped by 4 bases and J by 1 base, with 7 bases between them. This CDR3 is built from 13 residues. The CDR3 DNA sequence: TGTGCCAGCAGTTCGACAGTTAACTATGGCTACACCTTC. Its protein product is CASSSTVNYGYTF.